This T cell receptor (beta chain) appears in the sequencing data of a study of molecular identifiers for immune sequencing clone quantification. V shed 5 bases and J shed 2 bases, with 12 bases lying between them. This CDR3 has 14 amino acids. Germline V lookup: CDR1 MNHEY, CDR2 SMNVEV (reference sequence). TCRdb redid the calling of the PCR reads with MiXCR, one entry per CDR3 protein. The sample includes 45,000 to 65,000 distinct CDR3 sequences, almost 25% of them seen just once. About this clonotype itself: This may be a read error, as it is one base from a much larger clone. This CDR3 fails to terminate in the conserved phenylalanine or tryptophan, so it likely reflects a read error.

The rearrangement joins TRBV27 to TRBJ2-5; D possibly uses TRBD1 or TRBD2 (6 bases each). The TCR was taken from a human donor in good health. Some libraries in this study had Jurkat cell RNA spiked in. Sequencing was carried out using naive CD8+ T cells from blood, with Jurkat cell RNA spiked in. Subset given: FACS-sorted CD8+CD4-CCR7+CD45RA+ naive T cells. In DNA, the CDR3 is TGTGCCAGCAGTCTTCGGGGGCTACAAGAGACCCAGTACTTG. Its protein product is CASSLRGLQETQYL.